Shown below are 10 T cell receptor beta chains from a single sample sequenced in a study of T-cell reconstitution after alpha-beta-depleted transplantation in children. Library preparation (for TCRbeta) was performed with unique molecular identifiers. TCRdb re-called the PCR reads with MiXCR, one entry per CDR3 protein. There are 540,000 or so distinct CDR3 sequences in the sample; under 30% occur only once, and 13% to 15% lies in the top ten. The material sequenced was PBMCs, mostly from graft donor cells, taken 360 days after TCRalphabeta/CD19-depleted stem cell transplant. These receptors were taken from a boy younger than two who had a stem cell transplant for acute myeloid leukemia, so the T cells may come from the graft donor.

This clonotype occurred many times. V usage is TRBV12-3 or TRBV12-4 and J usage is TRBJ1-1, with TRBD1 as a possible D gene (6 bases). The CDR3 contains 15 residues. V lost 5 bases to trimming and J lost 3 bases, with 16 bases between them. The CDR3 reads CASSKGGRRHTEAFF. CDR3 nucleotides: TGTGCCAGCAGTAAGGGGGGAAGGCGGCACACTGAAGCTTTCTTT.

The V call is TRBV12-3 or TRBV12-4, the J call TRBJ2-3; D is perhaps TRBD2 (5 bases). The CDR3 is made up of 13 amino acids. V dropped 5 bases and J dropped 4 bases, with 10 bases sitting between them. Here the CDR3 DNA reads TGTGCCAGCAGTCCGGCGGGCTCAGATACGCAGTATTTT. Translation gives CASSPAGSDTQYF.

This clonotype occurred a few times. The chain links TRBV27 to TRBJ1-5; unclear D gene. The CDR3 spans 11 residues. Germline V gene data show CDR1 as MNHEY and CDR2 as SMNVEV (reference sequence). Trimming removed 7 bases at V and 4 bases at J, with 5 bases between. Here the CDR3 reads CASTINQPQHF. The CDR3 DNA sequence: TGTGCCAGCACTATTAATCAGCCCCAGCATTTT.

This clonotype appeared many times. This chain uses TRBV20-1 with TRBJ2-7; a weak D match, TRBD2 (6 bases). The CDR3 runs 12 residues. V was trimmed by 6 bases and J by 0 bases, leaving 9 bases between them. Germline V gives CDR1 DFQATT, CDR2 SNEGSKA (reference sequence). CDR3 sequence (DNA): TGCAGTGCCACCGGGAGCTCCTACGAGCAGTACTTC. Encoded protein: CSATGSSYEQYF.

Notes on this clonotype: At one end, the junction sequence differs from germline, possibly due to a read error. The rearrangement uses TRBV30 and TRBJ2-5; D remains unclear. Germline V gene data show CDR1 as GTSNPN and CDR2 as SVGIG (reference sequence). This CDR3 is 14 amino acids long. The DNA for the CDR3 is TGTGCCTGGAGTCCTGGACGGGTTCAAGAGACCCAGTGCTTC. It encodes CAWSPGRVQETQCF.

The chain carries TRBV25-1 and TRBJ2-2; the D gene is possibly TRBD1 (5 bases). Per germline, CDR1 MGHDK and CDR2 SYGVNS. Between the trimmed V and J ends, which lost 2 bases and 5 bases, there was a span of 18 bases. The CDR3 is 17 amino acids. In DNA, the CDR3 is TGTGCCAGCAGTGAAGGGGCTTTGTCAGAAATTACCGGGGAGCTGTTTTTT. Protein: CASSEGALSEITGELFF.

Ten or more counts support this clonotype. This chain links TRBV15 with TRBJ2-1; D is perhaps TRBD1 (5 bases). Germline CDR1 and CDR2: LNHNV and YYDKDF (reference sequence). V was shortened by 0 bases and J by 8 bases, with 8 bases between the two germline ends. The CDR3 extends over 13 amino acids. The chain's CDR3 is CATSRDQGDEQFF. CDR3 coding DNA: TGTGCCACCAGCAGAGATCAGGGCGATGAGCAGTTCTTC. The full variable domain, its missing parts supplied by reference TRBV15 and TRBJ2-1, is DAMVIQNPRYQVTQFGKPVTLSCSQTLNHNVMYWYQQKSSQAPKLLFHYYDKDFNNEADTPDNFQSRRPNTSFCFLDIRSPGLGDTAMYLCATSRDQGDEQFFGPGTRLTVL.

This clonotype came up many times. J is TRBJ2-5 and V is TRBV29-1; 10 bases match TRBD1. Germline lookup yields CDR1 SQVTM and CDR2 ANQGSEA. V shed 6 bases and J 2 bases; nucleotides not matched to a gene: 3. This CDR3 is 13 amino acids long. The CDR3 DNA sequence: TGCAGCGTCACGGACAGGGGGCAAGAGACCCAGTACTTC. Translated: CSVTDRGQETQYF. Looking up the rest from reference TRBV29-1 and TRBJ2-5 gives the full variable domain: SAVISQKPSRDICQRGTSLTIQCQVDSQVTMMFWYRQQPGQSLTLIATANQGSEATYESGFVIDKFPISRPNLTFSTLTVSNMSPEDSSIYLCSVTDRGQETQYFGPGTRLLVL.

This clonotype has a count of ten or more. The chain has TRBV20-1 and TRBJ1-4; D is perhaps TRBD1 (6 bases). Germline-derived CDR1 and CDR2 are DFQATT and SNEGSKA (reference sequence). The CDR3 covers 12 residues. The V and J ends lost 6 bases and 8 bases respectively, with 13 bases between them. Here the CDR3 DNA reads TGCAGTGCCAGGGGCGTTGGGGAAAAACTGTTTTTT. It is translated as CSARGVGEKLFF.

This clonotype appeared many times. The rearrangement links TRBV12-3 or TRBV12-4 to TRBJ1-5; the D is unclear. The CDR3 has 15 residues. The V gene lost 6 bases and the J gene lost 6 bases, with 18 bases spanning the gap. Here the CDR3 reads CASSRNTYRGQPQHF. The CDR3 DNA follows: TGTGCCAGCAGCCGCAACACCTACCGCGGTCAGCCCCAGCATTTT.